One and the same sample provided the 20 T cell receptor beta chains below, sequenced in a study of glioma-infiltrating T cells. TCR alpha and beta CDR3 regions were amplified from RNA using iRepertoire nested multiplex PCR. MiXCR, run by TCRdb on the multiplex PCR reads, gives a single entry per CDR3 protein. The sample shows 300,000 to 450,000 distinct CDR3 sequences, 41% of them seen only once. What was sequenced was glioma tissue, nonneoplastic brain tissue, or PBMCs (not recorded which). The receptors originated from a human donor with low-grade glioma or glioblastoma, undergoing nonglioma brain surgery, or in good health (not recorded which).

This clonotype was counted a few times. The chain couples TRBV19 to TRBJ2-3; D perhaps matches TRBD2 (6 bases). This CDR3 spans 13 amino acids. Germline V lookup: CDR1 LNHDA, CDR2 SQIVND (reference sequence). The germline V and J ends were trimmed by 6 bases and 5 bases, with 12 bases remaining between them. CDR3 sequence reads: CASSPTRGDTQYF. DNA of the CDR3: TGTGCCAGTAGCCCGACTAGGGGAGATACGCAGTATTTT.

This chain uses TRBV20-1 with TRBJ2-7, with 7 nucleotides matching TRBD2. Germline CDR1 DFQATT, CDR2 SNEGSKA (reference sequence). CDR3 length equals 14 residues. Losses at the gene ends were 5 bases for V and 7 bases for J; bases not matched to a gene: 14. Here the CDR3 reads CSAALARGPREQYF. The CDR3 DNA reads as TGCAGTGCTGCACTAGCGAGAGGTCCCCGGGAGCAGTACTTC.

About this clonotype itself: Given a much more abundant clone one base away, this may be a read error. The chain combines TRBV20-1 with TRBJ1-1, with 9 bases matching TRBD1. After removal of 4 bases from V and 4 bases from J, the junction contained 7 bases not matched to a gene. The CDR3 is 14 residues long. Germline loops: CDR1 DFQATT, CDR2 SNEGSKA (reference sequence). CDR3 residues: CSANQQGARTEAFF. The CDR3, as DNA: TGCAGTGCTAATCAACAGGGGGCGCGCACTGAAGCTTTCTTT.

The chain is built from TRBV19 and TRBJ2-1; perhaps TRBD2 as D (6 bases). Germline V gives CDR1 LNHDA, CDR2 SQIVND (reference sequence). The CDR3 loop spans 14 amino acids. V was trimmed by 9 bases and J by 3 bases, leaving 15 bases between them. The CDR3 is CASENRENYNEQFF. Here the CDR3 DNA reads TGTGCCAGCGAAAACCGGGAGAACTACAATGAGCAGTTCTTC.

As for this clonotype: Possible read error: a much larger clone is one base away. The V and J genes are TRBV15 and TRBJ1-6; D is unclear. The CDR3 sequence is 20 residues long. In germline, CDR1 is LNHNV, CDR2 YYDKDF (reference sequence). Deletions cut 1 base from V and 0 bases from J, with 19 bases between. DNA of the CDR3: TGTGCCACCAGCAGAGGTATTATTGTGGCTCCGAGCTCCTATAATTCACCCCTCCACTTT. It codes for CATSRGIIVAPSSYNSPLHF. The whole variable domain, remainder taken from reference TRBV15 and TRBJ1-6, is DAMVIQNPRYQVTQFGKPVTLSCSQTLNHNVMYWYQQKSSQAPKLLFHYYDKDFNNEADTPDNFQSRRPNTSFCFLDIRSPGLGDTAMYLCATSRGIIVAPSSYNSPLHFGNGTRLTVT.

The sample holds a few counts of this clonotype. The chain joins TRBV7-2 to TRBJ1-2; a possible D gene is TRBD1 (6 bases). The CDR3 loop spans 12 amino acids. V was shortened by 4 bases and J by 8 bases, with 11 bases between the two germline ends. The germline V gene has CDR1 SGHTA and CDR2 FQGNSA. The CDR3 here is CASSSQGRGYTF. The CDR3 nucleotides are TGTGCCAGCAGCTCACAGGGTAGAGGCTACACCTTC.

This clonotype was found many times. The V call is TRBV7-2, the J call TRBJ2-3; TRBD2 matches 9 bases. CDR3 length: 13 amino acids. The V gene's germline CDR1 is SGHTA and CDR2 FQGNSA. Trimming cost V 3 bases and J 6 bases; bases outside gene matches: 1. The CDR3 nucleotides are TGTGCCAGCAGCTTTGCGGGAGGGGATACGCAGTATTTT. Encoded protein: CASSFAGGDTQYF.

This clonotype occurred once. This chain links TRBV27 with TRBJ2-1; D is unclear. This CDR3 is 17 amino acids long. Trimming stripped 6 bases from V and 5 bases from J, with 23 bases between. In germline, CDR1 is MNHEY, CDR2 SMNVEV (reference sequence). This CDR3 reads CASSRDRSPQRDNEQFF. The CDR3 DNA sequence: TGTGCCAGCAGCAGAGATAGGTCTCCCCAAAGGGACAATGAGCAGTTCTTC.

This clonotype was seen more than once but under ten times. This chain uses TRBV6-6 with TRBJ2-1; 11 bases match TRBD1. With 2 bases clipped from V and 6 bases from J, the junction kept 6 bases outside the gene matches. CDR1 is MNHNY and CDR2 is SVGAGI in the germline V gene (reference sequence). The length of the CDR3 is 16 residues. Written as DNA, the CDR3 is TGTGCCAGCAGTTACGACGGGACAGGGGGATTCAATGAGCAGTTCTTC. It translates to CASSYDGTGGFNEQFF.

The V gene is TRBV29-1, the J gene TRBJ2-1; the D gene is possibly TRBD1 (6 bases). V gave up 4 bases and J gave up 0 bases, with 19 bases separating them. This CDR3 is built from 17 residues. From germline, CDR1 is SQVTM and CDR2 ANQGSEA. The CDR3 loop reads CSVVLSLIRGSYNEQFF. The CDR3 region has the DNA TGCAGCGTTGTATTGTCCTTAATCAGGGGCTCCTACAATGAGCAGTTCTTC.

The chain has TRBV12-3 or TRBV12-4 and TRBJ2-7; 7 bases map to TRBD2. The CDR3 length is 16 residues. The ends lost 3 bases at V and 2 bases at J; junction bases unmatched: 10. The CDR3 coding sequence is TGTGCCAGCAGTTTGGGGGGGACCACCCTCACCTACGAGCAGTACTTC. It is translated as CASSLGGTTLTYEQYF.

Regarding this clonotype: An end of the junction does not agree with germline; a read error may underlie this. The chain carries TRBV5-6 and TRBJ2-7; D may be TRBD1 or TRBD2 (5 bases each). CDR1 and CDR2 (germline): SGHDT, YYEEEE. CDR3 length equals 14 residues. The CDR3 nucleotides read TGTGCCAGCAGCTTAGGGGAGTCGGCCGACGAGCAGCACTTC. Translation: CASSLGESADEQHF.

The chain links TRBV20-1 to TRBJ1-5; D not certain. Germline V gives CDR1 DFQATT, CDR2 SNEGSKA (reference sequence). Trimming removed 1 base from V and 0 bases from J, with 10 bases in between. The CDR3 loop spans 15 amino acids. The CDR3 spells CSARGGSHSNQPQHF. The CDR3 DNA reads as TGCAGTGCTAGAGGGGGAAGCCATAGCAATCAGCCCCAGCATTTT.

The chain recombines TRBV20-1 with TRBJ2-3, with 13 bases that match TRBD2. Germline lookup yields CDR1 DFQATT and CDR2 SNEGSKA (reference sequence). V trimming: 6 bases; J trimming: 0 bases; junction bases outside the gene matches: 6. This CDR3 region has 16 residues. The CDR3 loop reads CSATSGRADSTDTQYF. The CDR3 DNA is TGCAGTGCCACTAGCGGGAGGGCAGATAGCACAGATACGCAGTATTTT.

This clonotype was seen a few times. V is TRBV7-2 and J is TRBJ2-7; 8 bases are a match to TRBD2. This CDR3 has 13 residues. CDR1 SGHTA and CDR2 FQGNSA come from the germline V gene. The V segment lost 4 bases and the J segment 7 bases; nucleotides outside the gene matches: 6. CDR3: CASSWRGDVEQYF. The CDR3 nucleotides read TGTGCCAGCAGCTGGCGGGGGGACGTAGAGCAGTACTTC.

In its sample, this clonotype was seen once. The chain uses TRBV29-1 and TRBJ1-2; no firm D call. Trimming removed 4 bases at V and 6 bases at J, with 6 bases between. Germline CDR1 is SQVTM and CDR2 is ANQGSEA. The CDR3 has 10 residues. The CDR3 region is CSVGPDGYTF. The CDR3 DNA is TGCAGCGTTGGTCCCGATGGCTACACCTTC.

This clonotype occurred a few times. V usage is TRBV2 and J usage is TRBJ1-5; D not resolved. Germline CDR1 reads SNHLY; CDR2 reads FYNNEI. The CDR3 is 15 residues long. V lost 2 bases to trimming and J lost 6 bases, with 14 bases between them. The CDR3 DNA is TGTGCCAGCAGTGAACCGCTGGGGAAGATTCAGCCCCAGCATTTT. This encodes CASSEPLGKIQPQHF.

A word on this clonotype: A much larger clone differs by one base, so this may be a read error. The CDR3 DNA follows: TGTGCCAGCAGTTACTCGGGGCGGGGAGACGAGCAGTACTTC. This gives the protein CASSYSGRGDEQYF. The gene calls are TRBV27 and TRBJ2-7; possibly TRBD2 for D (6 bases). This CDR3 contains 14 residues. Trimming took off 4 bases at V and 5 bases at J, with 15 bases between the two ends. CDR1 and CDR2 from the germline V gene are MNHEY and SMNVEV (reference sequence).

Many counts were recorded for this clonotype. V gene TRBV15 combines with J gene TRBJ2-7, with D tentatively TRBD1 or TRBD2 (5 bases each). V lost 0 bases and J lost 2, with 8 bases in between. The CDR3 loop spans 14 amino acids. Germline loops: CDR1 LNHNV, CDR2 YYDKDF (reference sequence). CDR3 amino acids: CATSRDTGPYEQYF. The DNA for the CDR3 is TGTGCCACCAGCAGAGATACGGGACCCTACGAGCAGTACTTC. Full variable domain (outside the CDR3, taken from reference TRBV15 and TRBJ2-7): DAMVIQNPRYQVTQFGKPVTLSCSQTLNHNVMYWYQQKSSQAPKLLFHYYDKDFNNEADTPDNFQSRRPNTSFCFLDIRSPGLGDTAMYLCATSRDTGPYEQYFGPGTRLTVT.

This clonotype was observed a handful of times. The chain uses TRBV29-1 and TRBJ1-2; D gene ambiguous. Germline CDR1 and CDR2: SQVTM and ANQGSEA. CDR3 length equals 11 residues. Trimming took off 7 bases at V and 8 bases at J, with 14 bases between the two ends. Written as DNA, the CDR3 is TGCAGCGGTTGGACCATTTACGGCTACACCTTC. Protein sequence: CSGWTIYGYTF.